The source of this T cell receptor beta chain is a study of OX40 agonist ivuxolimab in advanced cancers. Overall study context: In this trial design, patients received ivuxolimab intravenously at 0.01 to 10 mg/kg every 2 weeks. Eligibility admitted prior anti-PD-1, anti-PD-L1 or anti-CTLA-4 therapy; around 38% had some.

Libraries were prepared by immunoSEQ multiplex PCR; TCRdb keeps only in-frame clonotypes and omits some of them. The repertoire holds 71,000 or so clones, with about 81% as singletons. The study, taken as a whole, reports: Expanded peripheral T cell antigen specificity was not determined. Dosing at 0.1 to 3.0 mg/kg was accompanied by clonal expansion of CD4+ and CD8+ blood T cells by week 6.

This clone was picked up one time. Its antigen is not identified. Germline V CDR1 and CDR2: SGHNT, YYREEE (reference sequence). V was trimmed by 4 bases and J by 8 bases, leaving 11 bases between them. The CDR3 length is 12 residues. The TCR originated in an adult with an advanced solid tumor such as melanoma, head and neck, liver or kidney cancer. The rearrangement joins TRBV5-4 to TRBJ2-3, with no clear D. The specimen comprised CD4+ or CD8+ T cells sorted from blood, sampled in a trial of the OX40 agonist ivuxolimab. CDR3 sequence reads: CASSVSEGTQYF. The CDR3 DNA reads TGTGCCAGCAGCGTATCCGAAGGTACGCAGTATTTT. The full variable domain, completed using reference TRBV5-4 and TRBJ2-3, is ETGVTQSPTHLIKTRGQQVTLRCSSQSGHNTVSWYQQALGQGPQFIFQYYREEENGRGNFPPRFSGLQFPNYSSELNVNALELDDSALYLCASSVSEGTQYFGPGTRLTVL.